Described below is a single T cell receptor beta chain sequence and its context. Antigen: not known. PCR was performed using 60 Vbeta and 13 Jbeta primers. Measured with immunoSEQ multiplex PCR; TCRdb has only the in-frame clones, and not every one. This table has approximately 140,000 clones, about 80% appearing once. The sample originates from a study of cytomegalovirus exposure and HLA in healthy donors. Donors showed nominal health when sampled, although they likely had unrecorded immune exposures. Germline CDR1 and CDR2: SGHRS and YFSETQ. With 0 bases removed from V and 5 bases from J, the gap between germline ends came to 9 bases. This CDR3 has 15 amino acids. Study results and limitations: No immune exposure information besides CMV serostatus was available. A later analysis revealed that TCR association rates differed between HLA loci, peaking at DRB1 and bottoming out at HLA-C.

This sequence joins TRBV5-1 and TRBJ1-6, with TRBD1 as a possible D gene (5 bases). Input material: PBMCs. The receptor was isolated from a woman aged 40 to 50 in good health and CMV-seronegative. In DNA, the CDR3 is TGCGCCAGCAGCTTGGCCGGACACGATAATTCACCCCTCCACTTT. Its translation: CASSLAGHDNSPLHF.